The TCR beta chain under discussion was sequenced for a study of graft-versus-host responses after intestinal transplantation. Some clones are missing from TCRdb's copy, which holds only in-frame ones; the method was immunoSEQ multiplex PCR. The sample holds some 45,000 clones, 85% to 95% seen once. Study observations and caveats: In recipient marrow, GvH clones were found, and some appeared first in ileum or blood.

Concerning this clone: No antigen is known for it.

Germline CDR1 is KGHSH and CDR2 is LQKENI. The CDR3 loop spans 15 amino acids. With 2 bases removed from V and 8 bases from J, the gap between germline ends came to 15 bases. Sequenced here: PBMCs, sampled approximately 340 days after intestinal transplant. The receptor comes from a human patient who received an intestinal transplant, so some T cells may come from the graft donor. This chain links TRBV18 with TRBJ1-4; D might be TRBD1 (5 bases). CDR3 in amino acids: CASSPSWGLGEKLFF. The DNA for the CDR3 is TGTGCCAGCTCACCATCTTGGGGGTTGGGAGAAAAACTGTTTTTT.